This TCR beta chain was captured in a study of cytomegalovirus exposure and HLA in healthy donors. Primers for the PCR totalled 60 Vbeta and 13 Jbeta. Clones were read by immunoSEQ multiplex PCR, and TCRdb kept only the in-frame ones, dropping some. This table has around 120,000 clones, approximately 80% appearing once. The CDR3 is 13 residues long. Germline lookup yields CDR1 SQVTM and CDR2 ANQGSEA. V lost 7 bases, J lost 3 bases, and 8 bases stayed unmatched. This rearrangement joins TRBV29-1 to TRBJ1-1; TRBD1 aligns across 7 bases. Sequenced: PBMCs. The TCR originated in a male donor in good health and CMV-seronegative. The CDR3 spells CSASTGSYTEAFF. The CDR3 region has the DNA TGCAGCGCCTCGACAGGGTCATACACTGAAGCTTTCTTT.